This TCR beta chain was observed in a study of T cell responses to AZD1222 COVID-19 vaccine. Study overall: Second-dose recipients at about 4 or about 12 weeks were treated as one pooled group. Study results and limitations: No repertoire was sampled before or during the peak T cell response, only after it.

Sequenced by immunoSEQ multiplex PCR; TCRdb stores in-frame clones only, minus some. The repertoire consists of 29,000 or so clones, with 93% occurring once and the leading ten covering roughly 7.3%. The V end lost 2 bases, the J end lost 0 bases, and 8 bases lay between the germline ends. The CDR3 is 15 residues long. CDR1 is KGHSH and CDR2 is LQKENI in the germline V gene. As regards this clone: Antigen unknown.

The chain employs TRBV18 and TRBJ1-5; D unclear. This TCR was sampled from an adult in good health. The specimen was peripheral blood, collected on day 0 of AZD1222 vaccination. Written as DNA, the CDR3 is TGTGCCAGCTCACCAAAGGGAATTAGCAATCAGCCCCAGCATTTT. This encodes CASSPKGISNQPQHF.